The 30 T cell receptor beta chains below were found in one sample sequenced in a study of post-analysis software for immune sequencing data. Findings and caveats of the study: About five TRBV segments appeared more often in patients than in controls, and TRBV5-6, TRBV5-1 and TRBV20-1 were among these.

Incorporated into the TCR beta cDNA libraries were unique molecular identifiers, which served to reduce PCR and sequencing biases. MiXCR, run by TCRdb on the PCR reads, gives a single entry per CDR3 protein. Here the sample spans 700,000 to 800,000 distinct CDR3 sequences, less than 35% being singletons. No antigen is known for these receptors. Sample: blood. The source of these receptors is a girl aged 10-17 years with multiple sclerosis.

The J gene is TRBJ2-1, the V gene TRBV7-2; TRBD1 is a possible D gene (6 bases). With 3 bases removed from V and 3 bases from J, the gap between germline ends came to 18 bases. Germline V lookup: CDR1 SGHTA, CDR2 FQGNSA. The CDR3 is 17 residues long. Here the CDR3 DNA reads TGTGCCAGCAGCTTGACGAGAACCCGGGACAACTACAATGAGCAGTTCTTC. Protein product: CASSLTRTRDNYNEQFF. The full variable domain, rest sourced from reference TRBV7-2 and TRBJ2-1, is GAGVSQSPSNKVTEKGKDVELRCDPISGHTALYWYRQSLGQGLEFLIYFQGNSAPDKSGLPSDRFSAERTGGSVSTLTIQRTQQEDSAVYLCASSLTRTRDNYNEQFFGPGTRLTVL.

The chain recombines TRBV7-2 with TRBJ2-5, with D unclear. V was clipped by 5 bases and J by 7 bases, with 11 bases between them. CDR1 SGHTA and CDR2 FQGNSA come from the germline V gene. This CDR3 is 12 amino acids long. The CDR3 is CASSPRGTTQYF. The CDR3 nucleotides are TGTGCCAGCAGCCCCCGCGGTACGACCCAGTACTTC. The full variable domain, completed using reference TRBV7-2 and TRBJ2-5, is GAGVSQSPSNKVTEKGKDVELRCDPISGHTALYWYRQSLGQGLEFLIYFQGNSAPDKSGLPSDRFSAERTGGSVSTLTIQRTQQEDSAVYLCASSPRGTTQYFGPGTRLLVL.

This clonotype was picked up a small number of times. The rearrangement links TRBV6-5 to TRBJ2-5, with D possibly TRBD2 on 6 matching bases. CDR3 length: 14 amino acids. V lost 2 bases, J lost 7 bases, and 14 bases lay in between. CDR1 is MNHEY and CDR2 is SVGAGI in the germline V gene. This chain's CDR3 is CASSYGGSKGTQYF. For the CDR3, the DNA is TGTGCCAGCAGTTACGGGGGGTCGAAAGGGACCCAGTACTTC.

The chain joins TRBV29-1 to TRBJ1-2; 7 bases line up with TRBD1. The CDR3 contains 15 residues. V was clipped by 6 bases and J by 4 bases; unmatched bases: 14. CDR1 SQVTM and CDR2 ANQGSEA come from the germline V gene. CDR3 amino acids: CSVGVRDSLSYGYTF. The CDR3 DNA reads as TGCAGCGTGGGCGTCCGGGACAGCCTATCCTATGGCTACACCTTC.

This chain connects TRBV5-1 to TRBJ2-5; D is uncertain. Germline values: CDR1 SGHRS, CDR2 YFSETQ. Trimming took off 0 bases at V and 2 bases at J, with 11 bases between the two ends. CDR3 length: 15 residues. Here the CDR3 DNA reads TGCGCCAGCAGCTTGGGACTGGCGTTTCAAGAGACCCAGTACTTC. It encodes CASSLGLAFQETQYF. The full variable domain, its missing parts supplied by reference TRBV5-1 and TRBJ2-5, is KAGVTQTPRYLIKTRGQQVTLSCSPISGHRSVSWYQQTPGQGLQFLFEYFSETQRNKGNFPGRFSGRQFSNSRSEMNVSTLELGDSALYLCASSLGLAFQETQYFGPGTRLLVL.

The genes are TRBV28 and TRBJ2-7; TRBD2 agrees at 7 bases. V trimming: 7 bases; J trimming: 7 bases; junction bases outside the gene matches: 13. This CDR3 comprises 14 residues. Germline V CDR1 and CDR2: MDHEN, SYDVKM. This CDR3 is CASNSGGSYNEQYF. Here the CDR3 DNA reads TGTGCCAGCAATTCGGGGGGATCCTACAATGAGCAGTACTTC.

There are a few counts of this clonotype. The rearrangement links TRBV3-1 to TRBJ1-4, with D possibly matching TRBD1 (6 bases). Germline CDR1 reads LGHDT; CDR2 reads YNNKEL (reference sequence). The CDR3 totals 12 residues. The V and J ends lost 2 bases and 8 bases respectively, with 6 bases between them. The CDR3 loop is CASSQRGEKLFF. CDR3 sequence (DNA): TGTGCCAGCAGCCAAAGGGGGGAAAAACTGTTTTTT.

This chain joins TRBV5-1 and TRBJ2-5, with a possible D match to TRBD2 (6 bases). The CDR3 is made up of 15 amino acids. V lost 3 bases and J lost 0, with 12 bases in between. Per germline, CDR1 SGHRS and CDR2 YFSETQ. The CDR3 coding sequence is TGCGCCAGCAGCTGGAGGGACGGACACCAAGAGACCCAGTACTTC. Translated, it gives CASSWRDGHQETQYF.

V is TRBV6-1 and J is TRBJ1-2, with 9 bases fitting TRBD1. The CDR3 sequence is 13 residues long. V trimming: 4 bases; J trimming: 7 bases; junction bases outside the gene matches: 4. Germline-derived CDR1 and CDR2 are MNHNS and SASEGT. The CDR3 region has the DNA TGTGCCAGCAGTGGCCGGGACAGGGCTGGCTACACCTTC. Its translation is CASSGRDRAGYTF.

The V call is TRBV5-1, the J call TRBJ1-4; D gene unclear. The germline V and J ends were trimmed by 3 bases and 2 bases, with 8 bases remaining between them. CDR1 is SGHRS, CDR2 YFSETQ, per germline. This CDR3 is 14 amino acids long. CDR3 residues: CASSSRPTNEKLFF. Written as DNA, the CDR3 is TGCGCCAGCAGCTCCAGGCCGACTAATGAAAAACTGTTTTTT.

The sample holds a few counts of this clonotype. The chain carries TRBV6-2 or TRBV6-3 and TRBJ2-3; TRBD2 aligns across 10 bases. V dropped 6 bases and J dropped 7; count of bases not matched to a gene: 10. CDR1 is MNHEY and CDR2 is SVGEGT in the germline V gene. The length of the CDR3 is 15 residues. As DNA, the CDR3 is TGTGCCAGCAGATCCGGGACTAGCGCAACTTATACGCAGTATTTT. It yields the protein CASRSGTSATYTQYF.

This clonotype appeared a few times. This chain joins TRBV29-1 and TRBJ2-7; D not resolved. The CDR3 is made up of 11 amino acids. Germline loops: CDR1 SQVTM, CDR2 ANQGSEA. V was shortened by 4 bases and J by 4 bases, with 8 bases between the two germline ends. The CDR3 nucleotides are TGCAGCGTTGTGCGCTCGTACGAGCAGTACTTC. It translates to CSVVRSYEQYF.

There are a few counts of this clonotype. The V gene is TRBV7-9, the J gene TRBJ1-1; maybe TRBD1 (6 bases). With 5 bases removed from V and 5 bases from J, the gap between germline ends came to 21 bases. In germline, CDR1 is SEHNR, CDR2 FQNEAQ (reference sequence). The CDR3 runs to 16 residues. CDR3 sequence: CASSPRLGARGTEAFF. The CDR3 DNA reads TGTGCCAGCAGCCCCCGCCTGGGGGCGAGGGGGACTGAAGCTTTCTTT.

The V call is TRBV4-3, the J call TRBJ2-5; tentatively, D is TRBD1 (6 bases). The J call may be incorrect, as the DNA end agrees better with TRBJ2-7. CDR1 and CDR2 (germline): LGHNA, YSLEER. This CDR3 contains 13 residues. CDR3 nucleotide sequence: TGCGCCAGCAGCCAGAAACAGGGTAACGAGCAGTACTTC. Residues: CASSQKQGNEQYF.

The chain uses TRBV16 and TRBJ2-7; 9 bases align to TRBD1. Germline-derived CDR1 and CDR2 are KGHSY and FQNENV. Germline trimming cut 4 bases from V and 3 bases from J; bases unmatched to any gene: 7. This CDR3 has 15 amino acids. The CDR3 DNA is TGTGCCAGCAGCCCTTACTCGGGACAGGGCTACGAGCAGTACTTC. The encoded protein is CASSPYSGQGYEQYF.

To note about this clonotype: This may come from a read error, since a much larger clone is one base off. The chain recombines TRBV20-1 with TRBJ2-7; TRBD1 or TRBD2 may be the D gene (5 bases each). The CDR3 contains 11 residues. From germline, CDR1 is DFQATT and CDR2 SNEGSKA (reference sequence). The V end lost 6 bases, the J end lost 7 bases, and 13 bases lay between the germline ends. The CDR3 spells CSARGPNEQYF. As DNA, the CDR3 is TGCAGTGCGAGGGGTCCGAATGAGCAGTACTTC.

This clonotype occurred a few times. The chain employs TRBV7-2 and TRBJ2-4, with D possibly TRBD1 on 5 matching bases. The germline gives CDR1 SGHTA, CDR2 FQGNSA. The CDR3 loop spans 15 amino acids. Trimming shortened V by 1 base and J by 8 bases, and 15 bases separated the two germline ends. The CDR3 sequence: CASSLEAGQVDIQYF. The CDR3 nucleotides are TGTGCCAGCAGCTTAGAAGCCGGACAAGTGGACATTCAGTACTTC.

This clonotype was seen a few times. V is TRBV12-3 or TRBV12-4 and J is TRBJ1-5; TRBD1 might be the D (5 bases). Deletions cut 6 bases from V and 6 bases from J, with 18 bases between. The CDR3 contains 15 residues. As DNA, the CDR3 is TGTGCCAGCAGATTCGGGACCTTTTCGGGTCAGCCCCAGCATTTT. Protein product: CASRFGTFSGQPQHF.

This clonotype was counted between two and nine times. The genes are TRBV11-2 and TRBJ2-3; the D gene is possibly TRBD1 (6 bases). The CDR3 totals 20 residues. The V gene's germline CDR1 is SGHAT and CDR2 FQNNGV. Trimming cost V 0 bases and J 0 bases, with 22 bases left between them. The CDR3 reads CASSLEVEVRVGGSTDTQYF. CDR3 DNA sequence: TGTGCCAGCAGCTTAGAAGTCGAAGTCCGGGTTGGGGGCAGCACAGATACGCAGTATTTT.

This sequence joins TRBV4-1 and TRBJ2-3, with 11 bases that match TRBD1. This CDR3 is built from 18 residues. Trimming removed 0 bases from V and 4 bases from J; junction bases left unmatched: 9. Germline CDR1 MGHRA, CDR2 YSYEKL. In nucleotides, the CDR3 is TGCGCCAGCAGCCAAGATCCTATGGACAGGGGGCTTTCAGATACGCAGTATTTT. Its translation is CASSQDPMDRGLSDTQYF.

This clonotype has only a few counts. The CDR3 reads CSARQGALGANVLTF. DNA of the CDR3: TGCAGTGCACGCCAGGGGGCGCTCGGGGCCAACGTCCTGACTTTC. The chain has TRBV20-1 and TRBJ2-6; the match to TRBD1 covers 8 bases. The CDR3 runs 15 residues. Trimming cost V 6 bases and J 4 bases; bases outside gene matches: 8. Per the germline V gene, CDR1 is DFQATT and CDR2 is SNEGSKA (reference sequence).

A word on this clonotype: Sequence at one end of the junction differs from germline and may be a read error. This chain connects TRBV25-1 to TRBJ1-2, with 10 bases identical to TRBD1. Germline loops: CDR1 MGHDK, CDR2 SYGVNS. The CDR3 length is 13 residues. DNA for the CDR3: TGTACCAGCAGAGGACAGGGGGTCCATGGCTACACCTTC. Its translation is CTSRGQGVHGYTF.

The chain employs TRBV9 and TRBJ2-5; TRBD1 is a possible D gene (6 bases). Per the germline V gene, CDR1 is SGDLS and CDR2 is YYNGEE. The CDR3 is 17 residues long. V lost 0 bases, J lost 1 base, and 16 bases lay in between. CDR3 loop: CASSVGGKTGIQETQYF. For the CDR3, the DNA is TGTGCCAGCAGCGTAGGTGGGAAAACAGGGATCCAAGAGACCCAGTACTTC.

The table lists this clonotype with many counts. The chain has TRBV27 and TRBJ2-6; D gene uncertain. The V end was cut by 5 bases, the J end by 0 bases, with 8 bases between. Germline CDR1 MNHEY, CDR2 SMNVEV (reference sequence). The CDR3 has 15 amino acids. For the CDR3, the DNA is TGTGCCAGCAGTCCCACAATCTCTGGGGCCAACGTCCTGACTTTC. Its translation: CASSPTISGANVLTF.

This clonotype came up a few times. The V gene is TRBV12-3 or TRBV12-4, the J gene TRBJ2-1; 12 bases map to TRBD1. V lost 4 bases and J lost 4; bases outside the gene matches: 17. The CDR3 spans 20 residues. DNA for the CDR3: TGTGCCAGCAGTTCAAGGGACAGGGGGCTTCCTCTCACGTTATACAATGAGCAGTTCTTC. Translation: CASSSRDRGLPLTLYNEQFF.

The V and J genes are TRBV28 and TRBJ1-5, with 8 bases matching TRBD1. The CDR3 length is 15 residues. Per the germline V gene, CDR1 is MDHEN and CDR2 is SYDVKM. V lost 6 bases and J lost 3; bases outside the gene matches: 7. As DNA, the CDR3 is TGTGCCAGCAGGAGGACAGGGTTGAACAATCAGCCCCAGCATTTT. Translated: CASRRTGLNNQPQHF.

This chain links TRBV13 with TRBJ2-3; D gene ambiguous. Trimming pared 7 bases from V and 4 bases from J, leaving 21 bases between. The CDR3 covers 16 residues. CDR1 PRHDT and CDR2 FYEKMQ come from the germline V gene (reference sequence). The CDR3 loop is CASTNSGRKLPDTQYF. Here the CDR3 DNA reads TGTGCCAGCACCAACTCTGGACGCAAGCTGCCAGATACGCAGTATTTT.

The CDR3 here is CASSLTTRAFF. DNA of the CDR3: TGTGCCAGCAGTCTCACCACCCGGGCTTTCTTT. The chain uses TRBV12-3 or TRBV12-4 and TRBJ1-1; no clear D. The CDR3 length is 11 residues. Deletions cut 5 bases from V and 11 bases from J, with 12 bases between.

The chain employs TRBV18 and TRBJ2-7, with 8 bases aligning to TRBD1. The junction had 7 bases not matched to a gene; V was cut back by 2 bases and J by 7 bases. This CDR3 spans 14 amino acids. Germline V gene data show CDR1 as KGHSH and CDR2 as LQKENI. CDR3: CASSPDRGEVEQYF. The DNA for the CDR3 is TGTGCCAGCTCACCAGACAGGGGAGAGGTGGAGCAGTACTTC.

CDR3 amino acids: CASSLSVGTYEQYF. CDR3 bases: TGTGCCAGCAGTTTATCTGTGGGTACCTACGAGCAGTACTTC. The chain employs TRBV27 and TRBJ2-7; no firm D call. The CDR3 is made up of 14 amino acids. V was pared by 0 bases and J by 2 bases, with 8 bases between. Germline-derived CDR1 and CDR2 are MNHEY and SMNVEV (reference sequence).